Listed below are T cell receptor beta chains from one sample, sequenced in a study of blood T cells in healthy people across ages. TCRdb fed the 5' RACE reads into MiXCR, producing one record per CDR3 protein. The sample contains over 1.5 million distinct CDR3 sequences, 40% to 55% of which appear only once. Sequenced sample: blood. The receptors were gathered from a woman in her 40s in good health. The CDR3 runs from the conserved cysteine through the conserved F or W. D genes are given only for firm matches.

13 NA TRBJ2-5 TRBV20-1 CSAGQVVGETQYF
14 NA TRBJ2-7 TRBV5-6 CASSSMTVRGEQYF
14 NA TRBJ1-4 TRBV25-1 CASSEFRSSEKLFF
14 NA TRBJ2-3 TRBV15 CATRGPWGTDTQYF
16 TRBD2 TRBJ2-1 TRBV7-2 CASSLEGTSGYDEQFF
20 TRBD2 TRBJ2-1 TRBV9 CASSGGGSVRLFSSYNEQFF
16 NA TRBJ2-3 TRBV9 CASSAVGAAYTDTQYF
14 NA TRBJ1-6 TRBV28 CASSSILRESPLHF
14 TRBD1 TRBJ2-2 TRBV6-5 CASTIDRASRELFF
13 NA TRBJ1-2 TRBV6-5 CASSGSGGYGYTF
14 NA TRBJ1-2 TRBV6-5 CASRSPRTNYGYTF
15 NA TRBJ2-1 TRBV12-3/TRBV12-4 CASSFWAVGDNEQFF
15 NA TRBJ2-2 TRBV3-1 CASSRTLSNTGELFF
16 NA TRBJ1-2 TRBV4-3 CASSPLPTGPIYGYTF
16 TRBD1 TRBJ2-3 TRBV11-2 CASSKGTGTFTDTQYF
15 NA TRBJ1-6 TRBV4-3 CASSLRTVGDSPLHF
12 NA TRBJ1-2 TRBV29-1 CSVGDGSYGYTF
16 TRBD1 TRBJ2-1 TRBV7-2 CASSLRGLAPYNEQFF
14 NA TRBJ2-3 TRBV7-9 CASSFNSLTDTQYF
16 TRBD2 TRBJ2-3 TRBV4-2 CASSQGERGGTDTQYF
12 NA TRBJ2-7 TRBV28 CASNDRGYEQYF
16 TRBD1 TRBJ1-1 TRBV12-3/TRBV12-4 CASSPGQGARDTEAFF
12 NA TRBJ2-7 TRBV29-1 CSVDQGSYEQYF
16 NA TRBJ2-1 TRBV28 CASTPTGWSSYNEQFF
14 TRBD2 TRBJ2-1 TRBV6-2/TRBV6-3 CASRDPGLGGGQFF
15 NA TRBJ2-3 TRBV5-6 CASSFPSEHTDTQYF
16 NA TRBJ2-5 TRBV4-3 CASSQGSGTVRETQYF
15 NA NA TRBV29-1 CSVGGPARGGYEQYF
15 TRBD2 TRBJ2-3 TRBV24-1 CATSDPRTSHDTQYF
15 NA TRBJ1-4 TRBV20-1 CSATPPGPMDEKLFF
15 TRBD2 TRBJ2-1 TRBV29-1 CSVVTSGGAGGEQFF
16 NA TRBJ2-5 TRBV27 CASSSRLTGDPETQYF
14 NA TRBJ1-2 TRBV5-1 CASSLSGGTYGYTF